This T cell receptor beta chain was identified in a study of blood T cell repertoires in COVID-19. Study in general: Samples came from the United States, Italy and Spain, spanning acute and convalescent COVID-19. The cDNA or gDNA used as material had been derived from T cells, B-cell-depleted T cells, or PBMCs.

Original processing notes: Estimation of nucleated cell counts was performed using reference gene primer amplification. Here immunoSEQ multiplex PCR was the method, and the copy in TCRdb shows in-frame clones only, minus some. Clone size and V and J calls were adopted from that table, with D and trimming inferred from the DNA. The sample yields about 94,000 clones, approximately 84% seen once. Seattle researchers signed up patients amid active infection and tracked them longitudinally. Trimming shortened V by 8 bases and J by 0 bases, and 20 bases separated the two germline ends. CDR3 length: 17 amino acids. Germline V gene data show CDR1 as LNHDA and CDR2 as SQIVND (reference sequence).

The clonotype was recovered from a man between 65 and 79 years old with COVID-19, enrolled during active disease. The chain carries TRBV19 and TRBJ1-3; D ambiguous. The sequencing sample was made of peripheral blood. Here the CDR3 DNA reads TGTGCCAGTTACCATTTAAGCCCCGACAACTCTGGAAACACCATATATTTT. Its translation is CASYHLSPDNSGNTIYF.